The source of this T cell receptor (beta chain) is a study of shared clonotypes between healthy human individuals. Overall study findings and caveats: In contrast to clonotypes shared by all four donors, non-shared clonotypes had lower generation probabilities. Clonotype sharing across four donors was observed for approximately 5% of naive CD4 clonotypes.

Across several immunoSEQ plates, the genomic DNA of each subset was split evenly. Sequencing was performed with immunoSEQ multiplex PCR; in TCRdb, only in-frame clones are kept and a portion is missing. The data show around 980,000 clones, with approximately 80% seen just once and roughly 0.57% held by the top ten. The sample holds one count of this clone. Its antigen is as yet unknown. CDR3 length equals 15 residues. The germline CDR1 and CDR2 sequences are LGHNA and YNFKEQ. V was shortened by 0 bases and J by 2 bases, with 10 bases between the two germline ends. The clonotype originates from a young man in good health. Some clones in this sample may be carry-over from other donors' samples. The sample comprised memory CD4+ T cells from PBMCs. Subset reported: CD45RA-negative fraction. The chain couples TRBV4-2 to TRBJ1-2; no firm D call. CDR3 sequence reads: CASSQDLSLNYGYTF. The CDR3 DNA reads TGTGCCAGCAGCCAAGATCTCTCACTCAACTATGGCTACACCTTC.